Following are 23 T cell receptor beta chains from one sample sequenced in a study of identical twins (dated by TCRdb to between 2015 and 2016). The library was built by means of 5' RACE. The instrument was an Illumina HiSeq 2000. In-frame beta chains were kept once TCRdb had trimmed the public reads at Q25 with fastp and called clones with MiXCR. CDR3 protein duplicates are merged, each entry listing the most common genes and DNA. This sample is represented by just over 500,000 distinct CDR3 sequences; 22% of them were singletons. In total, the top ten clones hold about 0.91% of the sample. This same sample was also taken into another study, of T cells expressing NK-cell markers.

Sequenced sample: CD4+ T cells sorted from blood. All receptors derive from a woman between 18 and 30 years old in good health.

The chain uses TRBV20-1 and TRBJ1-1; possibly TRBD1 for D (5 bases). Trimming stripped 3 bases from V and 1 base from J, with 15 bases between. The CDR3 spans 15 residues. The V gene's germline CDR1 is DFQATT and CDR2 SNEGSKA (reference sequence). Here the CDR3 DNA reads TGCAGTGCTAGGGGGCGGGCCAGCCAGAACACTGAAGCTTTCTTT. Its protein is CSARGRASQNTEAFF.

This clonotype was counted a few times. V is TRBV5-1 and J is TRBJ2-1, with no clear D. Germline V gives CDR1 SGHRS, CDR2 YFSETQ. V was pared by 0 bases and J by 1 base, with 14 bases between. The CDR3 has 17 amino acids. Here the CDR3 reads CASSLASKGGSYNEQFF. In DNA form, the CDR3 reads TGCGCCAGCAGCTTGGCCAGTAAGGGCGGATCCTACAATGAGCAGTTCTTC.

The chain joins TRBV18 to TRBJ2-5, with D possibly being TRBD1 or TRBD2 (5 bases each). The CDR3 contains 15 residues. Trimming pared 3 bases from V and 4 bases from J, leaving 15 bases between. Looked up from germline, CDR1 is KGHSH and CDR2 is LQKENI. The CDR3 bases are TGTGCCAGCTCACCGGGTGTGAGGGACGGAGAGACCCAGTACTTC. The encoded protein is CASSPGVRDGETQYF.

The genes are TRBV6-5 and TRBJ1-1, with D unresolved. Deletions cut 1 base from V and 3 bases from J, with 9 bases between. Germline values: CDR1 MNHEY, CDR2 SVGAGI. This CDR3 spans 14 amino acids. The CDR3 nucleotides read TGTGCCAGCAGTTACTACCGACAAGACACTGAAGCTTTCTTT. Amino acids: CASSYYRQDTEAFF.

This clonotype was seen a few times. V gene TRBV20-1 combines with J gene TRBJ2-3; TRBD2 might be the D (5 bases). The CDR3 runs 14 residues. V was clipped by 3 bases and J by 2 bases, with 12 bases between them. Germline V gene sequence: CDR1 DFQATT, CDR2 SNEGSKA (reference sequence). In DNA form, the CDR3 reads TGCAGTGCTAGCAGAGCGGACGCCACAGATACGCAGTATTTT. Amino acids: CSASRADATDTQYF.

This clonotype was recorded a few times. V and J are TRBV3-1 and TRBJ2-1, with TRBD2 identical over 7 bases. CDR1 LGHDT and CDR2 YNNKEL come from the germline V gene (reference sequence). The CDR3 is 13 amino acids. V lost 4 bases, J lost 12 bases, and 9 bases stayed unmatched. The CDR3 sequence: CASSPFGGGTQFF. The CDR3 region has the DNA TGTGCCAGCAGCCCTTTTGGCGGGGGTACGCAGTTCTTC.

J is TRBJ2-5 and V is TRBV12-3 or TRBV12-4, with 10 bases identical to TRBD2. Losses at the gene ends were 6 bases for V and 4 bases for J; bases not matched to a gene: 8. The CDR3 length is 15 residues. CDR3 sequence: CASSPSGRAAETQYF. The DNA of the CDR3 is TGTGCCAGCAGCCCAAGCGGGAGGGCCGCAGAGACCCAGTACTTC.

This chain connects TRBV5-1 to TRBJ2-2; tentatively, D is TRBD1 (5 bases). Per germline, CDR1 SGHRS and CDR2 YFSETQ. The V and J ends lost 0 bases and 7 bases respectively, with 7 bases between them. This CDR3 is built from 13 residues. The CDR3 protein is CASSLEGRGELFF. The CDR3 DNA reads as TGCGCCAGCAGCTTGGAGGGGCGCGGGGAGCTGTTTTTT.

V usage is TRBV6-5 and J usage is TRBJ2-6, with D perhaps TRBD1 (5 bases). Germline lookup yields CDR1 MNHEY and CDR2 SVGAGI. V was trimmed by 2 bases and J by 1 base, leaving 12 bases between them. The CDR3 consists of 17 residues. CDR3 sequence (DNA): TGTGCCAGCAGTTACCCCTTACCAGGGTCTGGGGCCAACGTCCTGACTTTC. It translates to CASSYPLPGSGANVLTF.

The chain uses TRBV6-5 and TRBJ2-7; D may be TRBD1 or TRBD2 (5 bases each). V lost 3 bases and J 0 bases, leaving 12 bases between the germline ends. The CDR3 length is 15 residues. Per germline, CDR1 MNHEY and CDR2 SVGAGI. The CDR3 protein is CASSYPGTGSYEQYF. In DNA form, the CDR3 reads TGTGCCAGCAGTTATCCGGGGACCGGCTCCTACGAGCAGTACTTC.

V usage is TRBV7-9 and J usage is TRBJ1-3; 7 positions agree with TRBD1. Per the germline V gene, CDR1 is SEHNR and CDR2 is FQNEAQ (reference sequence). This CDR3 contains 16 residues. The V segment lost 5 bases and the J segment 2 bases; nucleotides outside the gene matches: 9. CDR3 amino acids: CASSKDRIYTGNTIYF. CDR3 in DNA: TGTGCCAGCAGCAAGGACAGGATCTACACTGGAAACACCATATATTTT.

There are a few counts of this clonotype. The rearrangement joins TRBV5-1 to TRBJ1-2; 7 nucleotides match TRBD1. The CDR3 is 14 residues long. With V trimmed by 7 bases and J by 3 bases, 9 bases remained unmatched. The germline V gene encodes CDR1 SGHRS and CDR2 YFSETQ. The CDR3 DNA is TGCGCCAGCGGAGCAGGGGGGCTGGACTATGGCTACACCTTC. Translation: CASGAGGLDYGYTF. The full variable domain, in which reference TRBV5-1 and TRBJ1-2 provide the parts outside the CDR3, is KAGVTQTPRYLIKTRGQQVTLSCSPISGHRSVSWYQQTPGQGLQFLFEYFSETQRNKGNFPGRFSGRQFSNSRSEMNVSTLELGDSALYLCASGAGGLDYGYTFGSGTRLTVV.

The gene calls are TRBV7-3 and TRBJ1-1; D may be TRBD1 (5 bases). V was trimmed by 1 base and J by 5 bases, leaving 11 bases between them. The CDR3 is made up of 14 amino acids. Germline CDR1 and CDR2: SGHTA and FQGTGA. The CDR3 loop is CASSLSSRVTEAFF. CDR3 coding DNA: TGTGCCAGCAGCTTAAGTAGCAGGGTAACTGAAGCTTTCTTT.

The V gene is TRBV6-5, the J gene TRBJ2-7; D may match TRBD1 or TRBD2 (5 bases each). Trimming took 4 bases from V and 4 from J, leaving 23 bases between them. The CDR3 contains 17 residues. Germline CDR1 MNHEY, CDR2 SVGAGI. In DNA, the CDR3 is TGTGCCAGCAGTTCACAATCCCCCGGGACGGCCTTTTACGAGCAGTACTTC. This codes for CASSSQSPGTAFYEQYF.

This clonotype was observed a few times. This chain joins TRBV29-1 and TRBJ2-5, with D perhaps matching TRBD2 (5 bases). The germline V gene encodes CDR1 SQVTM and CDR2 ANQGSEA. The CDR3 runs 15 residues. The V end was cut by 6 bases, the J end by 7 bases, with 24 bases between. This CDR3 reads CSVNVPSGIGGTQYF. The CDR3 DNA follows: TGCAGCGTAAACGTTCCCAGCGGCATCGGTGGGACCCAGTACTTC.

V is TRBV10-3 and J is TRBJ2-7; D remains ambiguous. Germline-derived CDR1 and CDR2 are ENHRY and SYGVKD. Trimming pared 8 bases from V and 0 bases from J, leaving 11 bases between. The CDR3 contains 13 residues. The CDR3 reads CAISNSSSYEQYF. As DNA, the CDR3 is TGTGCCATCTCCAATTCGAGCTCCTACGAGCAGTACTTC.

J is TRBJ2-1 and V is TRBV5-6; D is unresolved. CDR1 and CDR2 from the germline V gene are SGHDT and YYEEEE. V lost 0 bases and J 4 bases, leaving 5 bases between the germline ends. CDR3 length: 13 residues. This CDR3 reads CASSLDWYNEQFF. The CDR3, as DNA: TGTGCCAGCAGCTTGGACTGGTACAATGAGCAGTTCTTC.

The rearrangement uses TRBV20-1 and TRBJ1-3; unclear D gene. Germline CDR1 is DFQATT and CDR2 is SNEGSKA (reference sequence). V lost 0 bases and J lost 4, with 13 bases in between. CDR3 length: 15 amino acids. In DNA, the CDR3 is TGCAGTGCTAGAGACCCCCCATCGACGGGAAACACCATATATTTT. This gives the protein CSARDPPSTGNTIYF.

This clonotype occurred a few times. V usage is TRBV6-6 and J usage is TRBJ2-1; 7 bases fit TRBD2. The CDR3 length is 12 residues. The V gene's germline CDR1 is MNHNY and CDR2 SVGAGI (reference sequence). V dropped 11 bases and J dropped 7; count of bases not matched to a gene: 8. The CDR3 region is CALSPAGNEQFF. Here the CDR3 DNA reads TGTGCCTTGTCCCCAGCGGGAAATGAGCAGTTCTTC.

V gene TRBV12-3 or TRBV12-4 combines with J gene TRBJ1-1; D remains unclear. Trimming took 4 bases from V and 4 from J, leaving 10 bases between them. The CDR3 is made up of 13 amino acids. This chain's CDR3 is CASSSDASTEAFF. The DNA for the CDR3 is TGTGCCAGCAGTTCGGACGCGAGCACTGAAGCTTTCTTT.

The chain employs TRBV20-1 and TRBJ1-3; 7 bases are shared with TRBD1. The J segment lost 0 bases and the V segment lost 3 bases, leaving 8 bases of the junction unmatched. The CDR3 runs 16 residues. Looked up from germline, CDR1 is DFQATT and CDR2 is SNEGSKA (reference sequence). CDR3 coding DNA: TGCAGTGCTAGTTCAGGGGGGCCTAGCTCTGGAAACACCATATATTTT. This translates into CSASSGGPSSGNTIYF.

This clonotype has more than one count but fewer than ten. The J gene is TRBJ1-2, the V gene TRBV5-1, with TRBD1 identical over 9 bases. J was trimmed by 3 bases and V by 3 bases; bases with no gene match: 12. The CDR3 sequence is 17 residues long. CDR1 is SGHRS and CDR2 is YFSETQ in the germline V gene. CDR3 in amino acids: CASSSTLPGQGDYGYTF. In DNA, the CDR3 is TGCGCCAGCAGCTCCACTTTGCCGGGACAGGGAGACTATGGCTACACCTTC.

This CDR3 is CASSMGLRGMRNIQYF. Here the CDR3 DNA reads TGCGCCAGCAGCATGGGGTTAAGGGGCATGAGAAACATTCAGTACTTC. The chain joins TRBV5-1 to TRBJ2-4; D is possibly TRBD1 (5 bases). The CDR3 is 16 residues long. CDR1 is SGHRS, CDR2 YFSETQ, per germline. The V end was cut by 4 bases, the J end by 6 bases, with 20 bases between.